This T cell receptor beta chain derives from a study of blood T cell repertoires in COVID-19. The CDR3 length is 15 residues. CDR1 is MNHNS and CDR2 is SASEGT in the germline V gene. V lost 4 bases to trimming and J lost 5 bases; unmatched junction nucleotides: 7. In the original workflow: It was from reference gene primer amplification that nucleated cell counts were estimated. The method was immunoSEQ multiplex PCR; TCRdb's version includes in-frame clones alone and lacks a portion of them. V and J calls and clone size come straight from that table; D and trimming were deduced from the DNA. The data hold more than 55,000 clones, with about nine tenths observed a single time.

This receptor was obtained from a woman older than 75 with acute or convalescent COVID-19. The chain employs TRBV6-1 and TRBJ2-7; 11 bases match TRBD1. Sample: peripheral blood. CDR3 residues: CASSVAGQGEDEQYF. The CDR3 region has the DNA TGTGCCAGCAGTGTCGCGGGACAGGGGGAGGACGAGCAGTACTTC.